The subject of this entry is one T cell receptor beta chain. Its antigen target is currently unknown. No much larger clonotype is one base removed from it; base qualities were not supplied. TCRbeta CDR3 regions were amplified from genomic DNA using the immunoSEQ Assay, a bias-controlled multiplex PCR. The original pipeline was this. The number of nucleated cells in each sample was estimated from the amplification of reference gene primers within the assay. To quantify the absolute abundance of each unique TCRbeta CDR3 rearrangement, sequence reads were collapsed and filtered. Productive Simpson clonality was computed per sample as the square root of Simpson's diversity index over productive rearrangements. This is the immuneACCESS table as TCRdb keeps it, with only in-frame sequences that have V and J called. A part of the clones is gone; compared with another copy, unresolved V genes explain less than half, and the rest is unexplained. V, J and clone size are those of that table, while D and trimming were read from the DNA. This sample holds about 140,000 clones; roughly 89% were observed only once. Approximately 4.2% of the sample lies in the top ten.

At the junction V is shortened by 7 bases and J by 6 bases, with 13 bases in between. The CDR1 and CDR2 encoded by the germline V gene are SNHLY and FYNNEI. Inclusive of the bounding cysteine and phenylalanine, the CDR3 is 12 residues long. Only CDR3 DNA is held: 36 bases, read in frame from base 1. This sample is part of a study of blood T cell repertoires in COVID-19 (dated by TCRdb to the early 2020s). For the wider study: Samples from collaborators originated in the United States, Italy and Spain and spanned both the acute and convalescent phases of COVID-19. The material from the prospective study consisted of cDNA or gDNA derived from T cells, B-cell-depleted T cells, or PBMCs. Subjects who had been exposed to COVID-19, were actively infected with it, or had recovered from it provided the deeply sampled blood TCRbeta repertoires that made up the dataset. The repertoires were released in a freely available public database intended as a resource for research on the immune response to SARS-CoV-2. Samples were obtained from the ongoing ImmuneRACE study (first 160 participants) and from 1,200 or so subjects provided by 6 global collaborators. Sample metadata almost always included a de-identified subject ID, COVID-19 status, age in years and sex. Where available, HLA class I and class II types were obtained from metadata supplied by the sample provider rather than from assay-based typing.

Whole blood was collected in K2EDTA tubes by collaborating institutions according to the institutions' own protocols. For TCRbeta analysis, collaborators shipped samples in one of three forms: frozen whole blood, isolated PBMCs, or DNA extracted from either of those sample types. Beyond this particular receptor, the publication reports: The quantity of clinical and demographic metadata differed by source and by participant and was supplied without curation.

Recombination connected TRBV2 to TRBJ2-7; a tentative D call is TRBD2 (5 bases match). The TCR originated in a middle-aged woman with acute or convalescent COVID-19. Sequences were obtained from peripheral blood. The nucleotide sequence reads as follows: TGTGCCAGCACCATGGGAGACCTCGAGCAGTACTTC. Translated, it gives CASTMGDLEQYF.